A selection of T cell receptor beta chains follows, all from one sample in a study of T cell responses to AZD1222 COVID-19 vaccine. The assay was immunoSEQ multiplex PCR, and TCRdb's table has in-frame clones only and misses some. The repertoire consists of 150,000 or so clones, with 91% occurring once and the leading ten covering approximately 3.6%. Specimen: peripheral blood, collected 28 days after the second AZD1222 dose. The receptors originated from an adult who received the AZD1222 COVID-19 vaccine. Both conserved end residues are part of each CDR3. Fields, in order: V gene, CDR3 protein.

V gene: TRBV29-1; CDR3 protein: CREPGTGNEKLFF
V gene: TRBV10-3; CDR3 protein: CAIRHRDRDKETQYF
V gene: TRBV5-4; CDR3 protein: CASSPTSGSVNEQFF
V gene: TRBV6-1; CDR3 protein: CASSELAVNYEQYF
V gene: TRBV7-8; CDR3 protein: CASSRDSNQPQHF
V gene: TRBV11-3; CDR3 protein: CASSIGLGDRNSPLHF
V gene: TRBV6-4; CDR3 protein: CASHQGTLPDTQYF
V gene: TRBV6-5; CDR3 protein: CASSFDYEQYF
V gene: TRBV4-2; CDR3 protein: CASSQDRAGGPHNEQFF
V gene: TRBV7-6; CDR3 protein: CASSSRGAGGNSPLHF
V gene: TRBV4-1; CDR3 protein: CASSQGRGQETQYF
V gene: TRBV7-9; CDR3 protein: CASSQSGTGVNQPQHF
V gene: TRBV5-4; CDR3 protein: CASSLVSASGTDTQYF
V gene: TRBV30; CDR3 protein: CAWSVEGHPWRTNYGYTF